The entry below gives a single T cell receptor beta chain sequence along with its context. The V gene lost 1 base and the J gene lost 8 bases, with 11 bases spanning the gap. This CDR3 has 13 residues. Germline V gene lookup returns CDR1 SEHNR and CDR2 FQNEAQ (reference sequence). In the study's own analysis: Quantification of nucleated cells was approximated via reference gene primer amplification. Libraries were prepared by immunoSEQ multiplex PCR; TCRdb keeps only in-frame clonotypes and omits some of them. The V and J calls and clone size were taken over from that table, and D and trimming were inferred from the DNA. The sample comprises about 88,000 clones, around 93% of which are singletons, and about 1.8% rests with the top ten. This record belongs to a study of blood T cell repertoires in COVID-19. Overall study: Acute and convalescent COVID-19 samples came from the United States, Italy and Spain. The analysed material was cDNA or gDNA that came from T cells, B-cell-depleted T cells, or PBMCs.

The sequenced sample consisted of peripheral blood. This clonotype was sampled from a human donor with active COVID-19. The donor label of this sample is uncertain. The chain is built from TRBV7-9 and TRBJ1-1; D unresolved. Here the CDR3 DNA reads TGTGCCAGCAGCTTAGGTGATCGGGGAGAAGCTTTCTTT. This translates into CASSLGDRGEAFF. The full variable domain, with the rest looked up from reference TRBV7-9 and TRBJ1-1, is DTGVSQNPRHKITKRGQNVTFRCDPISEHNRLYWYRQTLGQGPEFLTYFQNEAQLEKSRLLSDRFSAERPKGSFSTLEIQRTEQGDSAMYLCASSLGDRGEAFFGQGTRLTVV.